This T cell receptor (beta chain) was profiled in a study of technical replicates of blood from a few donors. Germline V gene data show CDR1 as MNHEY and CDR2 as SVGAGI. The CDR3 spans 15 residues. V was clipped by 5 bases and J by 7 bases; unmatched bases: 13. Only in-frame clones appear in the TCRdb table, and some are missing; sequencing was by immunoSEQ multiplex PCR. The sample carries 35,000 to 50,000 clones, 95% to 97% recorded once. This TCR derives from a human donor in good health. The sample was T cells isolated from PBMCs. V usage is TRBV6-5 and J usage is TRBJ2-5, with 7 bases aligning to TRBD1. The CDR3 DNA sequence: TGTGCCAGCAGTACCGAACAGGGGTCCAAGAGGACCCAGTACTTC. Translated, it gives CASSTEQGSKRTQYF.